What follows are 11 T cell receptor beta chains derived from one specimen sequenced in a study of beta chain features in type 1 diabetes. Reverse transcription of all isolated RNA meant that expressed TCRB transcripts were sequenced. Assay: immunoSEQ multiplex PCR; the TCRdb copy retains only in-frame clones and omits some. The sample lists under 950,000 clones, roughly 16% occurring once. Input material: naive CD4+ T cells from blood. These receptors all stem from a woman under 30 in good health.

This clone was detected only once. The gene calls are TRBV28 and TRBJ1-1, with D possibly TRBD1 on 6 matching bases. V was cut by 2 bases and J by 11 bases, with 9 bases left in between. The CDR3 covers 11 residues. The germline gives CDR1 MDHEN, CDR2 SYDVKM. The CDR3, as DNA: TGTGCCAGCAGTTTAGGACAGACTGCTTTCTTT. This translates into CASSLGQTAFF.

The rearrangement links TRBV15 to TRBJ2-7, with 8 bases fitting TRBD1. CDR1 and CDR2 from the germline V gene are LNHNV and YYDKDF (reference sequence). Losses at the gene ends were 3 bases for V and 2 bases for J; bases not matched to a gene: 6. The CDR3 sequence is 15 residues long. CDR3 residues: CATSSLQGVAYEQYF. CDR3 DNA sequence: TGTGCCACCAGCAGCTTACAGGGGGTGGCCTACGAGCAGTACTTC.

The chain links TRBV11-1 to TRBJ1-1; D not resolved. Germline CDR1 SGHAT, CDR2 FQDESV (reference sequence). Trimming took 4 bases from V and 6 from J, leaving 12 bases between them. The CDR3 runs 13 residues. In DNA form, the CDR3 reads TGTGCCAGCAGCTCGGACCCAAGGGCTGAAGCTTTCTTT. This encodes CASSSDPRAEAFF.

The V and J genes are TRBV2 and TRBJ2-7; possible D gene TRBD2, 6 bases. Germline assignment: CDR1 SNHLY and CDR2 FYNNEI. V shed 6 bases and J shed 6 bases, with 21 bases lying between them. This CDR3 has 15 residues. CDR3 coding DNA: TGTGCCAGCAGCGCGGACTCGCGGACTACGGGCGAGCAGTACTTC. As protein: CASSADSRTTGEQYF.

The rearrangement joins TRBV7-9 to TRBJ2-3, with D perhaps matching TRBD2 (6 bases). The CDR3 totals 15 residues. In germline, CDR1 is SEHNR, CDR2 FQNEAQ (reference sequence). Trimming shortened V by 2 bases and J by 0 bases, and 9 bases separated the two germline ends. The CDR3 DNA follows: TGTGCCAGCAGCTTACTGGGGACTAGCACAGATACGCAGTATTTT. As protein: CASSLLGTSTDTQYF.

The chain is built from TRBV10-3 and TRBJ2-1; 9 nucleotides align to TRBD1. This CDR3 contains 18 residues. Germline CDR1 and CDR2: ENHRY and SYGVKD. J lost 7 bases, V lost 3 bases, and 16 bases had no gene match. The CDR3: CAISEGPGQGLKKNEQFF. DNA for the CDR3: TGTGCCATCAGTGAAGGGCCTGGACAGGGGTTAAAGAAGAATGAGCAGTTCTTC.

This clone was picked up a small number of times. The rearrangement joins TRBV6-5 to TRBJ2-5; a possible D gene is TRBD2 (5 bases). Germline CDR1 is MNHEY and CDR2 is SVGAGI. V lost 0 bases to trimming and J lost 5 bases, with 10 bases between them. This CDR3 region has 14 residues. CDR3 sequence reads: CASSYSRVVETQYF. In DNA, the CDR3 is TGTGCCAGCAGTTACTCGAGGGTCGTGGAGACCCAGTACTTC.

This clone was seen a few times. J is TRBJ2-1 and V is TRBV5-1; TRBD2 matches at 7 bases. V was clipped by 1 base and J by 4 bases; unmatched bases: 8. This CDR3 is 16 amino acids long. Germline V gene data show CDR1 as SGHRS and CDR2 as YFSETQ. The DNA of the CDR3 is TGCGCCAGCAGCTTGTCTTCCACTAGCGCGTACAATGAGCAGTTCTTC. It encodes CASSLSSTSAYNEQFF.

V and J are TRBV5-1 and TRBJ2-1; D uncertain. Trimming left V 0 bases short and J 3 bases short, with 4 bases between. Germline-derived CDR1 and CDR2 are SGHRS and YFSETQ. CDR3 length: 13 amino acids. Here the CDR3 reads CASSLANYNEQFF. The CDR3 DNA sequence: TGCGCCAGCAGCTTGGCCAACTACAATGAGCAGTTCTTC.

This clone was recorded only once. The chain is built from TRBV15 and TRBJ2-7; TRBD1 matches 9 bases. CDR3 size: 16 residues. V dropped 1 base and J dropped 4; count of bases not matched to a gene: 8. The V gene's germline CDR1 is LNHNV and CDR2 YYDKDF (reference sequence). CDR3 bases: TGTGCCACCAGCAGAGTGAGACCGGGACAGGGTTACGAGCAGTACTTC. This codes for CATSRVRPGQGYEQYF.

This clone showed up just a few times. The chain combines TRBV6-5 with TRBJ1-1, with D hard to call. Germline loops: CDR1 MNHEY, CDR2 SVGAGI. V gave up 0 bases and J gave up 11 bases, with 10 bases separating them. CDR3 length equals 12 residues. CDR3 loop: CASSYSMGEAFF. The CDR3, as DNA: TGTGCCAGCAGTTACTCGATGGGCGAGGCTTTCTTT.